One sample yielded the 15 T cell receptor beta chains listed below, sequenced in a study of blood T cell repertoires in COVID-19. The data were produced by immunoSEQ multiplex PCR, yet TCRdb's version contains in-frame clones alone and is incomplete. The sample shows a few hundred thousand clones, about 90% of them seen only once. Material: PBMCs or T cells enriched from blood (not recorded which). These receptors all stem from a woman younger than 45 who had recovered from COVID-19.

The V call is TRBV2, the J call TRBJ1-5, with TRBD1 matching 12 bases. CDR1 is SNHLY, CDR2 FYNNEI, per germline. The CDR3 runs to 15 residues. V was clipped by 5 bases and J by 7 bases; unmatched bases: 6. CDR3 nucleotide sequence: TGTGCCAGCAGTTTGGGACAGGGGGCTTTACAGCCCCAGCATTTT. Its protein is CASSLGQGALQPQHF.

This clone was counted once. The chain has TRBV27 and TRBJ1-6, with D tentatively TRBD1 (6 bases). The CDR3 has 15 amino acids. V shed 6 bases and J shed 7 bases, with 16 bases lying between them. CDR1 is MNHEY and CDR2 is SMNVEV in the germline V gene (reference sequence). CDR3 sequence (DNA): TGTGCCAGCAGGCCTCCAGGGGTGGGCAATTCACCCCTCCACTTT. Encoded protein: CASRPPGVGNSPLHF.

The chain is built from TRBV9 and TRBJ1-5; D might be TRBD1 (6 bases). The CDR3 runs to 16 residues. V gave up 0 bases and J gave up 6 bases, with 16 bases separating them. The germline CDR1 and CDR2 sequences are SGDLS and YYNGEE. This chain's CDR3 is CASSVGERQGTQPQHF. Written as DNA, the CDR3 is TGTGCCAGCAGCGTAGGGGAAAGGCAGGGGACTCAGCCCCAGCATTTT.

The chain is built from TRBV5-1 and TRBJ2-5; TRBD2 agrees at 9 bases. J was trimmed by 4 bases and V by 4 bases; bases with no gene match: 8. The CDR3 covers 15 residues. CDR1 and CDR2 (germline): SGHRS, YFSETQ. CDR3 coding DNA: TGCGCCAGCAGCACTTTTAGCGGGGGCGGAGAGACCCAGTACTTC. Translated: CASSTFSGGGETQYF. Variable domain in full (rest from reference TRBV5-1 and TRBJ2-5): KAGVTQTPRYLIKTRGQQVTLSCSPISGHRSVSWYQQTPGQGLQFLFEYFSETQRNKGNFPGRFSGRQFSNSRSEMNVSTLELGDSALYLCASSTFSGGGETQYFGPGTRLLVL.

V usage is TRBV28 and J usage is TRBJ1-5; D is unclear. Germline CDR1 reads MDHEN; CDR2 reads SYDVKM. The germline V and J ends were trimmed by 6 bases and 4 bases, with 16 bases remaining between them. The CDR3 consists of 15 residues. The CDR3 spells CASSPGGLGNQPQHF. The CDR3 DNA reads TGTGCCAGCAGCCCCGGAGGGTTAGGGAATCAGCCCCAGCATTTT.

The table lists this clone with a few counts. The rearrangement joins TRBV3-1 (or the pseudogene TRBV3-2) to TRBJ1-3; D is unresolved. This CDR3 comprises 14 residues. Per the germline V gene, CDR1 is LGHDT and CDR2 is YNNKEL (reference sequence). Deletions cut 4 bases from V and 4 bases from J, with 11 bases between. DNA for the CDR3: TGTGCCAGCAGCCCATCTGATCGGGGAAACACCATATATTTT. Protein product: CASSPSDRGNTIYF.

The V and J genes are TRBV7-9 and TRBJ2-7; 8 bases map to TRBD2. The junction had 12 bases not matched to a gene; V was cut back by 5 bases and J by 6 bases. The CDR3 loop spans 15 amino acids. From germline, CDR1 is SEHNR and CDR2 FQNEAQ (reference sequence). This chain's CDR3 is CASSPVGGAVGEQYF. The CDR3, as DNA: TGTGCCAGCAGCCCTGTCGGGGGGGCGGTAGGCGAGCAGTACTTC.

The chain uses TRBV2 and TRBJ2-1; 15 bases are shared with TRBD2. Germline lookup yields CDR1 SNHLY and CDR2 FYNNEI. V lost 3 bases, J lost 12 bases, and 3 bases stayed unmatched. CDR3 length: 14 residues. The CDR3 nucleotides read TGTGCCAGCAGTGAGGGGACTAGCGGGGGGCGGCAGTTCTTC. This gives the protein CASSEGTSGGRQFF. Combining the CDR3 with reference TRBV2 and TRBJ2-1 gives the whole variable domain EPEVTQTPSHQVTQMGQEVILRCVPISNHLYFYWYRQILGQKVEFLVSFYNNEISEKSEIFDDQFSVERPDGSNFTLKIRSTKLEDSAMYFCASSEGTSGGRQFFGPGTRLTVL.

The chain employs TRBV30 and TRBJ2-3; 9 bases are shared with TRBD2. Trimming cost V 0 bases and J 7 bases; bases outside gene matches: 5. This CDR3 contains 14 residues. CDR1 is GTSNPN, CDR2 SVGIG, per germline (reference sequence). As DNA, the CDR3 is TGTGCCTGGAGTGTACGCGGGGGGGCAAATACGCAGTATTTT. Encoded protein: CAWSVRGGANTQYF.

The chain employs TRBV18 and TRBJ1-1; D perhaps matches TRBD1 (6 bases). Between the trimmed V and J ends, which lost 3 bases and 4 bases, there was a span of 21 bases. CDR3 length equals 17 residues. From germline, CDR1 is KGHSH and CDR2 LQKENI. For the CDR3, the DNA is TGTGCCAGCTCACCTCAGTGGGCAGGGGACAAATTCACTGAAGCTTTCTTT. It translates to CASSPQWAGDKFTEAFF.

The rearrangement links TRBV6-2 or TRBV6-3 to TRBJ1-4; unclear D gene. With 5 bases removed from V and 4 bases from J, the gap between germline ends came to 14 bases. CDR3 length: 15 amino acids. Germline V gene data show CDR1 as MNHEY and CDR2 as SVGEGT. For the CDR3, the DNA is TGTGCCAGCAGTACCCACCAGCGGTTTAATGAAAAACTGTTTTTT. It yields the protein CASSTHQRFNEKLFF.

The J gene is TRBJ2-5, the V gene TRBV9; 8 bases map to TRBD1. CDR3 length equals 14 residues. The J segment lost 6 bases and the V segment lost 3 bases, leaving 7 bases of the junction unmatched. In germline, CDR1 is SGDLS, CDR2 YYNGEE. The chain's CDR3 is CASSATGVGQTQYF. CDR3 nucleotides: TGTGCCAGCAGCGCGACAGGGGTAGGGCAGACCCAGTACTTC.

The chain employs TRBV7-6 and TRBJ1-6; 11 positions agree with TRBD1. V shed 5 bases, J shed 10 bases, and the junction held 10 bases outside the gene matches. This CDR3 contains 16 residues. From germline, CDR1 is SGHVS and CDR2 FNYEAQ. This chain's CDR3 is CASSERTGGVGSPLHF. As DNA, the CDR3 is TGTGCCAGCAGCGAAAGGACAGGGGGCGTTGGGTCACCCCTCCACTTT.

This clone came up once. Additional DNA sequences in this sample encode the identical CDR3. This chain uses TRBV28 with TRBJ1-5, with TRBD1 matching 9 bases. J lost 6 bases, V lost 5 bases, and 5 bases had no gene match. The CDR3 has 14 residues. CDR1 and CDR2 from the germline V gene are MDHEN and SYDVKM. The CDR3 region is CASSQTGGGQPQHF. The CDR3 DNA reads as TGTGCCAGCAGTCAAACAGGGGGCGGTCAGCCCCAGCATTTT.

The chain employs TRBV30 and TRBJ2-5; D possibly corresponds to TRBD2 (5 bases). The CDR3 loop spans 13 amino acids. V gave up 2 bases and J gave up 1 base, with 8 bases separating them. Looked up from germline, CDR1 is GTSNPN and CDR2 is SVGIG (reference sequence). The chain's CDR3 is CAWSIGIQETQYF. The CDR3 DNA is TGTGCCTGGAGTATCGGGATCCAAGAGACCCAGTACTTC.